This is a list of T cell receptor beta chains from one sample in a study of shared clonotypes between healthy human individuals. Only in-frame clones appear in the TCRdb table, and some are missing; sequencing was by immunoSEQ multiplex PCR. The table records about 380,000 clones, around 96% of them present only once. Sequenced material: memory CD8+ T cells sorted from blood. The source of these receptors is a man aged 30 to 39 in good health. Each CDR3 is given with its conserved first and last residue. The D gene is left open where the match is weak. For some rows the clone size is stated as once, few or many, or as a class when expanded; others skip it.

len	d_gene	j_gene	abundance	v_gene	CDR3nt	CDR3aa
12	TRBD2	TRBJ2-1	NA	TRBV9	TGTGCCAGCAGCCGGACTAGCAGCGAGCAGTTCTTC	CASSRTSSEQFF
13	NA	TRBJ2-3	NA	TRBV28	TGTGCCACCGGGGCGCCTAGCACAGATACGCAGTATTTT	CATGAPSTDTQYF
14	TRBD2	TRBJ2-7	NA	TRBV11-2	TGTGCCAGCAGCTTAGCGGGAGGGCCCCACGAGCAGTACTTC	CASSLAGGPHEQYF
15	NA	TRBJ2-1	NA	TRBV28	TGTGCCAGCAGTTTAGCTACATACTCCTACAATGGGCAGTTCTTC	CASSLATYSYNGQFF
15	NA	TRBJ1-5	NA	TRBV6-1	TGTGCCAGCAGTGATGGGGCCCAGAATAATCAGCCCCAGCATTTT	CASSDGAQNNQPQHF
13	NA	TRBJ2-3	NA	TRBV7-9	TGTGCCAGCGGGCTGAGGAGGGCAGATACGCAGTATTTT	CASGLRRADTQYF
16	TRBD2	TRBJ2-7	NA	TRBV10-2	TGCGCCAGCAGTGAGCCGGGACTAGCGGGAGTCTACGAGCAGTACTTC	CASSEPGLAGVYEQYF
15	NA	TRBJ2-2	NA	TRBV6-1	TGTGCCAGCATTGAAGGGGAACTTTTGCGGGGGGAGCTGTTTTTT	CASIEGELLRGELFF
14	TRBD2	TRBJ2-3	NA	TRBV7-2	TGTGCCAGCAGCTTATCTAGCGGGAGTGATACGCAGTATTTT	CASSLSSGSDTQYF
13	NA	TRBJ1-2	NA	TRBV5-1	TGCGCCAGCAGCTTGGAACAGGGCAATGGCTACACCTTC	CASSLEQGNGYTF
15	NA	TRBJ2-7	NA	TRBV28	TGTGCCAGCAGTTCTCCGACGGTACTATCCTACGAGCAGTACTTC	CASSSPTVLSYEQYF
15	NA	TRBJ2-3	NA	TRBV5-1	TGCGCCAGCAGCTTGGACGGGAGTACGACAGATACGCAGTATTTT	CASSLDGSTTDTQYF
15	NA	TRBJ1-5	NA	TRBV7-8	TGTGCCAGCAGCTTTACGGAGACGGGCAATCAGCCCCAGCATTTT	CASSFTETGNQPQHF
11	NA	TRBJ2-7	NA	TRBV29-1	TGCAGCGCCGCGGGACACTACGAGCAGTACTTC	CSAAGHYEQYF
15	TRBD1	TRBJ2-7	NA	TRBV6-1	TGTGCCAGCAGTGCCCCGACAGGGGTATTGTACGAGCAGTACTTC	CASSAPTGVLYEQYF
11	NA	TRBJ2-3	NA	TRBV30	TGTGCCTGGGGCCGGGCAGATACGCAGTATTTT	CAWGRADTQYF
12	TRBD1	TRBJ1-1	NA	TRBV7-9	TGTGCCAGCAGCTTCATCAGGGGGGCGGCTTTCTTT	CASSFIRGAAFF
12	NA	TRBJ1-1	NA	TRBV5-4	TGTGCCAGCAGCTTGGACAACACTGAAGCTTTCTTT	CASSLDNTEAFF
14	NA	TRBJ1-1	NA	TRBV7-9	TGTGCCAGCAGCAGGGTAGGGGGGAACACTGAAGCTTTCTTT	CASSRVGGNTEAFF
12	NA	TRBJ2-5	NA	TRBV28	TGTGCCAGCAGTTCCATAGGAGAGACCCAGTACTTC	CASSSIGETQYF
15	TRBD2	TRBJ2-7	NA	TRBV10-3	TGTGCCATCAGTGGGACTAGCGGGAGGGCCTCCGAGCAGTACTTC	CAISGTSGRASEQYF
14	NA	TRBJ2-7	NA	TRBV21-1	TGTGCCAGCAGGACTAGCGGGGTCTCCTACGAGCAGTACTTC	CASRTSGVSYEQYF
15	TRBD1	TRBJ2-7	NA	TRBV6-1	TGTGCCAGCAGTGAACCAGACAGGGGCCCATACGAGCAGTACTTC	CASSEPDRGPYEQYF
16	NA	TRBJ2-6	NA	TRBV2	TGTGCCAGCACCTCATTGGGGGGAGCTGGGGCCAACGTCCTGACTTTC	CASTSLGGAGANVLTF
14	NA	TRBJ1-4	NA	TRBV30	TGTGCCTGGAGTGTACTCGACGACGGGGAAAAACTGTTTTTT	CAWSVLDDGEKLFF
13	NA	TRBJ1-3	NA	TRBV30	TGTGCCTGGAGTGTAAGGTCTGGAAACACCATATATTTT	CAWSVRSGNTIYF
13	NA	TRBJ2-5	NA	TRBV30	TGTGCCTGGAGTGTAGGTCTACAAGAGACCCAGTACTTC	CAWSVGLQETQYF
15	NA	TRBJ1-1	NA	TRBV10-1	TGCGCCAGCAGTGAGAGGGGACGCGGCCACACTGAAGCTTTCTTT	CASSERGRGHTEAFF
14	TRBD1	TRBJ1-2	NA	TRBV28	TGTGCCAGCAGTTTCAACGACAGGGGCTATGGCTACACCTTC	CASSFNDRGYGYTF
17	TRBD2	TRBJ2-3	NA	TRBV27	TGTGCCAGCAGCCTAGCAGGGAGGGCCCCCCTCACAGATACGCAGTATTTT	CASSLAGRAPLTDTQYF
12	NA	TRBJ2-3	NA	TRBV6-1	TGTGCCAGCAGCCAACGGGGCGATACGCAGTATTTT	CASSQRGDTQYF
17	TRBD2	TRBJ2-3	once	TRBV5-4	TGTGCCAGCGCCATAAGAGGGACTAGCGGGAGGGGGGATACGCAGTATTTT	CASAIRGTSGRGDTQYF
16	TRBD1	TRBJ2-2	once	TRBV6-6	TGTGCCAGCAGATACAGGGGGCGCCCCGCGGGCGGGGAGCTGTTTTTT	CASRYRGRPAGGELFF
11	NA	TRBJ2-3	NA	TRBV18	TGTGCCAGCTCACCAAGAGATACGCAGTATTTT	CASSPRDTQYF
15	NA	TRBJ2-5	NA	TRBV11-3	TGTGCCAGCAGCTTAGGGCAAATATCGGGAGAGACCCAGTACTTC	CASSLGQISGETQYF
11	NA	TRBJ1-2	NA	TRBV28	TGTGCCAGCGGGCCTAACTATGGCTACACCTTC	CASGPNYGYTF
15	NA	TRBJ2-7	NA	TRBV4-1	TGCGCCAGCAGCCAAGATACAGCTGAGCAGGGGGAGCAGTACTTC	CASSQDTAEQGEQYF
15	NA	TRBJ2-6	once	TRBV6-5	TGTGCCAGCAGGGATGGGGGGCCTGGGGCCAACGTCCTGACTTTC	CASRDGGPGANVLTF
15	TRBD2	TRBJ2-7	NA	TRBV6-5	TGTGCCAGCAGTTACTCCCCACTAGCGGGAGGCGAGCAGTACTTC	CASSYSPLAGGEQYF
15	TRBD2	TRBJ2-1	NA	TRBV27	TGTGCCAGCAGTTTACCCCGGGAGGGCCTAAATGAGCAGTTCTTC	CASSLPREGLNEQFF
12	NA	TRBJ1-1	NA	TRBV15	TGTGCCACCAGCAGAGTCGGAACTGAAGCTTTCTTT	CATSRVGTEAFF